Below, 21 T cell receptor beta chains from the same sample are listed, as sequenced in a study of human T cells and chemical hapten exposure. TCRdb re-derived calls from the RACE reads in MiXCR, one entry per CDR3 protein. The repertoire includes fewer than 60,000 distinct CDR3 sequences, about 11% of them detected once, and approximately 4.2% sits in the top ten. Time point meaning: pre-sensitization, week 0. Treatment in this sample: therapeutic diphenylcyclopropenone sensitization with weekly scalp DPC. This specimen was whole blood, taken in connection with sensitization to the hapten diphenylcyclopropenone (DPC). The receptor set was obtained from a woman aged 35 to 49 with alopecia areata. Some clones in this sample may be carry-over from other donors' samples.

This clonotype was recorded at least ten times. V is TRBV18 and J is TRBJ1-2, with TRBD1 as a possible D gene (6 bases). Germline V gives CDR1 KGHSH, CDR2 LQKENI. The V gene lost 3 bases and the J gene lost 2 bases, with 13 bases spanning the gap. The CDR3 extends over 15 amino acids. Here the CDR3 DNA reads TGTGCCAGCTCACCCAGGTCAGGGGACAACTATGGCTACACCTTC. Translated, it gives CASSPRSGDNYGYTF.

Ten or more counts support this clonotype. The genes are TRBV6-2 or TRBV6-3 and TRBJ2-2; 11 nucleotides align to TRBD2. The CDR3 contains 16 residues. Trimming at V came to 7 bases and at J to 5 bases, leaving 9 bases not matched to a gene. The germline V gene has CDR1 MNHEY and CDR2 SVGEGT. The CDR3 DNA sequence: TGTGCCAGCACCTTAGCGGGAGGGCCGAGAACCGGGGAGCTGTTTTTT. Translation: CASTLAGGPRTGELFF.

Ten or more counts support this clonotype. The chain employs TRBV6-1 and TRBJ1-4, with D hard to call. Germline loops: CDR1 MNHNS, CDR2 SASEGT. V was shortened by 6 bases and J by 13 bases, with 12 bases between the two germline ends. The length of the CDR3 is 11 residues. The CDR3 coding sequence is TGTGCCAGCAGGACGGGAGAAGGACTGTTTTTT. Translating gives CASRTGEGLFF.

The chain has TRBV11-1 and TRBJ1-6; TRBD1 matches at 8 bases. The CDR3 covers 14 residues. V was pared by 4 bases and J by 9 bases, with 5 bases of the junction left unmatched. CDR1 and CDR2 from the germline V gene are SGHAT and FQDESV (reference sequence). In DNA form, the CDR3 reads TGTGCCAGCAGCTCCGGACAGGGCTTTTCACCCCTCCACTTT. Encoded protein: CASSSGQGFSPLHF.

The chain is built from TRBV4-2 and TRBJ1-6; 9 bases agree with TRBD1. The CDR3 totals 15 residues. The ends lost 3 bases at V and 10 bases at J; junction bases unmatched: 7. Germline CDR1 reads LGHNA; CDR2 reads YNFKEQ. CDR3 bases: TGTGCCAGCAGCCAGGGGACAGGGCAAAGATCACCCCTCCACTTT. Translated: CASSQGTGQRSPLHF.

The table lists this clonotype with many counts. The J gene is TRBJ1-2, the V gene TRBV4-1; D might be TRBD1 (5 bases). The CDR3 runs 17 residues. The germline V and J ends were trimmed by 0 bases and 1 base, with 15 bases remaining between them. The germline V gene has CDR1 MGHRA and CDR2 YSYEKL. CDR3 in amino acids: CASSQDTGRGFNYGYTF. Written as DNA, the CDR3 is TGCGCCAGCAGCCAAGATACAGGTCGGGGCTTTAACTATGGCTACACCTTC.

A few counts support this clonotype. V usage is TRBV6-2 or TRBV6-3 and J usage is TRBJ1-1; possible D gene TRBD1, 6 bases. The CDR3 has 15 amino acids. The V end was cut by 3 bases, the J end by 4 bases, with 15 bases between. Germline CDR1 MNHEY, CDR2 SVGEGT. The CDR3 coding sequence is TGTGCCAGCAGTTATGTGGGGGGCCGGTCCACTGAAGCTTTCTTT. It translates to CASSYVGGRSTEAFF.

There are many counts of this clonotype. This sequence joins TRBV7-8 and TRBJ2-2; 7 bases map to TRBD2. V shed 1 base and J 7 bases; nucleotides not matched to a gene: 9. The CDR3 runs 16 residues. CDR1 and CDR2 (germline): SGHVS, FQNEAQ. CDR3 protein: CASSLVSGNGVGELFF. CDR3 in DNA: TGTGCCAGCAGCTTAGTCAGCGGGAACGGAGTCGGGGAGCTGTTTTTT.

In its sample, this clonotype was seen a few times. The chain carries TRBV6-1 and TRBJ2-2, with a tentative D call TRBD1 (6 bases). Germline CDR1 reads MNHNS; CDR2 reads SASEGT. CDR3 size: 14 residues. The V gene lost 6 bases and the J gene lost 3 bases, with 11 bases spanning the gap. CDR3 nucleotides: TGTGCCAGCAGGCCGGACAGTGACACCGGGGAGCTGTTTTTT. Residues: CASRPDSDTGELFF.

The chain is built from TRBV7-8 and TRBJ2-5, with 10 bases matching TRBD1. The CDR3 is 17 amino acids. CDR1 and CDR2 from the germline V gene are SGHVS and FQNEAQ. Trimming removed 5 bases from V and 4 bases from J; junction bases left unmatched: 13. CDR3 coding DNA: TGTGCCAGCAGCCGTCGCCCCCTGACAGGGGGCGTAGAGACCCAGTACTTC. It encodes CASSRRPLTGGVETQYF.

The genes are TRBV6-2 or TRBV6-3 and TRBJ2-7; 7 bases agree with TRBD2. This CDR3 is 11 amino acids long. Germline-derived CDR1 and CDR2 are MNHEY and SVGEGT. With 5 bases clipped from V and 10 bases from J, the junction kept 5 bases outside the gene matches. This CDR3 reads CASSNRGDQYF. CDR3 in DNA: TGTGCCAGCAGTAACCGGGGGGACCAGTACTTC.

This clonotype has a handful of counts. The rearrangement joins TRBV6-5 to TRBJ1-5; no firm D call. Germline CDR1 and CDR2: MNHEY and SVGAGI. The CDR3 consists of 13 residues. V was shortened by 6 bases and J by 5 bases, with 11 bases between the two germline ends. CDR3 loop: CASSSDRYQPQHF. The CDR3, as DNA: TGTGCCAGCAGCTCCGACCGATATCAGCCCCAGCATTTT.

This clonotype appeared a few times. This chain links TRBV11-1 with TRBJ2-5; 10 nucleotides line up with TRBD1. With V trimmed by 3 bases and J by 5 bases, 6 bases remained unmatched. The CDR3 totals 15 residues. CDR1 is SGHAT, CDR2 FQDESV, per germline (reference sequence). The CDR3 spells CASSFQTGGIETQYF. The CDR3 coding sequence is TGTGCCAGCAGCTTCCAGACAGGGGGCATTGAGACCCAGTACTTC.

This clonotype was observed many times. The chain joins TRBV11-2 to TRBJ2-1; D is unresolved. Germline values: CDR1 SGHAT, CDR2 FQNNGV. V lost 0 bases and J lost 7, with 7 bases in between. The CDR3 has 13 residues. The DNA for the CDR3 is TGTGCCAGCAGCTTAGAGGGGTTGAATGAGCAGTTCTTC. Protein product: CASSLEGLNEQFF.

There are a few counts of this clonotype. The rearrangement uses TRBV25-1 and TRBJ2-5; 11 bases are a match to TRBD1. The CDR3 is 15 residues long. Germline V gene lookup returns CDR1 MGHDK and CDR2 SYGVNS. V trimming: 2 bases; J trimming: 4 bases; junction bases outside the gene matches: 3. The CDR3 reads CASSEGTGGRETQYF. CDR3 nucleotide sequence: TGTGCCAGCAGTGAAGGGACAGGGGGACGAGAGACCCAGTACTTC.

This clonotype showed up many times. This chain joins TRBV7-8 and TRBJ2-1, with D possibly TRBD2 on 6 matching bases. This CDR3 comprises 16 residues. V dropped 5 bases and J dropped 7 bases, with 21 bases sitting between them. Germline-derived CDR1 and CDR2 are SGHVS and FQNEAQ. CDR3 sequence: CASSITPRGMGNEQFF. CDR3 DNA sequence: TGTGCCAGCAGCATAACTCCTCGCGGGATGGGGAATGAGCAGTTCTTC.

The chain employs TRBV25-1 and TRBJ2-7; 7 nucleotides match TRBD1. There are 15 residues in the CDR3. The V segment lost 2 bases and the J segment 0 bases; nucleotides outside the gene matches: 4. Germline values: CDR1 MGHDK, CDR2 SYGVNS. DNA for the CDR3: TGTGCCAGCAGTGAAGCGGCAGGGGGCTCCTACGAGCAGTACTTC. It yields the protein CASSEAAGGSYEQYF.

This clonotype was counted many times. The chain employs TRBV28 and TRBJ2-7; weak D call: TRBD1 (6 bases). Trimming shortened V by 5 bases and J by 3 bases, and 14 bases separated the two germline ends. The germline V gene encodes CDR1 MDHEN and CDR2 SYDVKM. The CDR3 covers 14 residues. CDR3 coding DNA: TGTGCCAGCAGTACACCGGGACAATTCTACGAGCAGTACTTC. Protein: CASSTPGQFYEQYF.

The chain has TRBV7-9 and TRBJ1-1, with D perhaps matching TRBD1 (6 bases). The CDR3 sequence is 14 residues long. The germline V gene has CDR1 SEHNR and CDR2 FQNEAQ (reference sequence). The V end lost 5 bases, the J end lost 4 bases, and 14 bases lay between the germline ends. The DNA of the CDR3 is TGTGCCAGCAGCGCAACAGGGTTCTCCACTGAAGCTTTCTTT. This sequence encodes CASSATGFSTEAFF.

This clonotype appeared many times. The CDR3, as DNA: TGTGCCAGCAGCCAATCCCCTATCCCCACGGAGACCCAGTACTTC. Its translation is CASSQSPIPTETQYF. The J gene is TRBJ2-5, the V gene TRBV4-2; D is uncertain. CDR3 length: 15 amino acids. Germline CDR1 reads LGHNA; CDR2 reads YNFKEQ. V was shortened by 2 bases and J by 5 bases, with 15 bases between the two germline ends.

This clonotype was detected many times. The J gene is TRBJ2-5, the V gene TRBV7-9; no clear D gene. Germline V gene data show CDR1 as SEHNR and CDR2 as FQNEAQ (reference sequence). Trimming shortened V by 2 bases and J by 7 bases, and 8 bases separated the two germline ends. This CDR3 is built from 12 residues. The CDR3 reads CASSLTSPTQYF. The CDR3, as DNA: TGTGCCAGCAGCTTAACCAGCCCGACCCAGTACTTC.